This TCR beta chain was identified in a study of blood T cell repertoires in COVID-19. Study-wide background: Donors in the United States, Italy and Spain gave samples during acute or convalescent COVID-19. PBMCs, B-cell-depleted T cells, or T cells were the source of the cDNA or gDNA that made up the material.

As originally analysed: For nucleated cells, counts were estimated from reference gene primer amplification. Data came from immunoSEQ multiplex PCR; TCRdb stores just in-frame clones and leaves some out. The V and J calls and clone size are taken from that table; D and trimming were inferred from the DNA. The sample records more than 95,000 clones, roughly 80% being singletons. The CDR3 runs to 14 residues. Germline CDR1 reads DFQATT; CDR2 reads SNEGSKA (reference sequence). The V and J ends lost 3 bases and 3 bases respectively, with 14 bases between them. This chain connects TRBV20-1 to TRBJ1-1, with TRBD1 as a possible D gene (6 bases). The sample taken for sequencing was peripheral blood. This receptor was obtained from a woman aged 70 to 79 with acute or convalescent COVID-19. The CDR3 reads CSASDPRGYTEAFF. CDR3 coding DNA: TGCAGTGCTAGTGATCCCAGGGGTTACACTGAAGCTTTCTTT.